This TCR beta chain originates from a study of OX40 agonist ivuxolimab in advanced cancers. Study information: Ivuxolimab is an agonistic anti-OX40 (CD134) antibody, and patients were treated with it. Hepatocellular carcinoma, melanoma, renal cell or head and neck cancer affected the dose-escalation patients.

The data were produced by immunoSEQ multiplex PCR, yet TCRdb's version contains in-frame clones alone and is incomplete. The sample lists fewer than 65,000 clones; approximately 79% were seen once. Worth noting for this clone: Antigen specificity is unknown.

The germline gives CDR1 DFQATT, CDR2 SNEGSKA (reference sequence). This CDR3 has 11 amino acids. Deletions cut 4 bases from V and 6 bases from J, with 6 bases between. General observations from the study: CD8+ T cells were the subset that, on average, had more expanded clones than CD4+.

Sequences were derived from CD4+ or CD8+ T cells sorted from blood, sampled in a trial of the OX40 agonist ivuxolimab. V usage is TRBV20-1 and J usage is TRBJ1-4; D is undetermined. The TCR comes from an adult with an advanced solid tumor such as melanoma, head and neck, liver or kidney cancer. DNA for the CDR3: TGCAGTGCTACCGGGGATGAAAAACTGTTTTTT. Amino acid sequence: CSATGDEKLFF.